This passage covers 6 T cell receptor beta chains from one sample sequenced in a study of metastatic and nonmetastatic thyroid tumors. TCRdb re-processed the PCR reads through MiXCR. This table has about 21,000 clones, roughly 13% appearing once. Every patient underwent thyroid surgery untreated. The sequencing input was blood. All receptors derive from a female donor with papillary thyroid cancer or a benign thyroid nodule (not recorded which). Some clones in this sample may be carry-over from other donors' samples.

This clone was seen many times. This chain connects TRBV19 to TRBJ2-7; 10 bases align to TRBD2. CDR3 length: 14 amino acids. The V gene end was trimmed by 3 bases and the J gene end by 5 bases; junction bases not matched to a gene: 4. The germline gives CDR1 LNHDA, CDR2 SQIVND (reference sequence). The CDR3 DNA is TGTGCCAGTAGTATTCTAGCGGGAGACAACGAGCAGTACTTC. Translation: CASSILAGDNEQYF.

By share, this clone ranks as medium-sized. The chain is built from TRBV12-3 or TRBV12-4 and TRBJ2-7, with TRBD1 identical over 9 bases. Trimming at V came to 3 bases and at J to 5 bases, leaving 8 bases not matched to a gene. This CDR3 contains 15 residues. The CDR3 spells CASSLSGTGQHEQYF. The DNA of the CDR3 is TGTGCCAGCAGTTTGTCGGGGACAGGGCAACACGAGCAGTACTTC.

Many counts were recorded for this clone. DNA of the CDR3: TGTGCCAGTAGAGGACAGGGGCGCACTGAAGCTTTCTTT. Translated, it gives CASRGQGRTEAFF. The chain couples TRBV19 to TRBJ1-1, with TRBD1 identical over 9 bases. Per germline, CDR1 LNHDA and CDR2 SQIVND (reference sequence). The CDR3 has 13 amino acids. The V and J ends lost 6 bases and 4 bases, in that order; junction bases with no gene match: 3. The whole variable domain, filled in from reference TRBV19 and TRBJ1-1, reads DGGITQSPKYLFRKEGQNVTLSCEQNLNHDAMYWYRQDPGQGLRLIYYSQIVNDFQKGDIAEGYSVSREKKESFPLTVTSAQKNPTAFYLCASRGQGRTEAFFGQGTRLTVV.

Comments on this clone: The germline gene is not matched at one end of the junction; a read error may be the cause. The chain uses TRBV28 and TRBJ1-1; 9 bases map to TRBD1. The CDR3 totals 17 residues. From germline, CDR1 is MDHEN and CDR2 SYDVKM. The CDR3 sequence: CASSFSRLTGGLTEDFF. The CDR3 coding sequence is TGTGCCAGCAGTTTTAGTAGGTTGACAGGGGGACTGACTGAAGATTTCTTT.

This chain links TRBV19 with TRBJ1-2; no firm D call. CDR1 is LNHDA and CDR2 is SQIVND in the germline V gene (reference sequence). There are 13 residues in the CDR3. The V end was cut by 8 bases, the J end by 7 bases, with 17 bases between. The DNA for the CDR3 is TGTGCCAGTGCCGACCGGAAACCCTTTGGCTACACCTTC. Protein sequence: CASADRKPFGYTF.

In this sample, this clone turned up many times. The chain uses TRBV20-1 and TRBJ2-7; D unresolved. V dropped 1 base and J dropped 1 base, with 11 bases sitting between them. Germline V gene data show CDR1 as DFQATT and CDR2 as SNEGSKA (reference sequence). The CDR3 is 14 amino acids. The CDR3 region is CSARVAATSYEQYF. The CDR3 DNA is TGCAGTGCTAGAGTTGCTGCTACTTCCTACGAGCAGTACTTC.